The sequence of this TCR beta chain was determined in a study of identical twins. V was clipped by 7 bases and J by 1 base, with 11 bases between them. The CDR3 is 13 amino acids. Germline lookup yields CDR1 SGHTA and CDR2 FQGNSA. At least ten counts were recorded for this clonotype. One entry per CDR3 protein results from TCRdb running MiXCR on the 5' RACE reads. The table shows 200,000 to 250,000 distinct CDR3 sequences, with around 8% occurring only once. The data were also submitted as part of a second study, on yellow fever vaccine responses in identical twins.

V is TRBV7-2 and J is TRBJ2-7; the D gene is possibly TRBD1 (6 bases). Sequenced sample: memory (CD45RO+) T cells sorted from blood. This sequence was found in a woman between 18 and 30 years old in good health. The CDR3 DNA sequence: TGTGCCAGCAAACCGGACAGTTCCTACGAGCAGTACTTC. Protein product: CASKPDSSYEQYF.